This T cell receptor (beta chain) was recorded in a study of T cells in Graves' hyperthyroidism and ophthalmopathy. CDR1 MDHEN and CDR2 SYDVKM come from the germline V gene. The CDR3 is made up of 14 amino acids. Notes on this clonotype: With a much larger clone just one base away, this may be a read error.

There were TCR beta CDR3 regions amplified from RNA transcripts. HTBI primers drove first-round RT-PCR of the TCR CDR3. From the multiplex PCR reads, TCRdb called clonotypes with MiXCR, one entry per CDR3 protein. This table has approximately 380,000 distinct CDR3 sequences, around a sixth appearing once. The sequenced material came from blood. The chain carries TRBV28 and TRBJ1-5, with D perhaps matching TRBD1 (5 bases). This clonotype originated in a man aged 18 to 29 with Graves' ophthalmopathy. The CDR3 spells CATSLRQEGQPQHF. For the CDR3, the DNA is TGTGCCACCAGTTTACGGCAGGAGGGGCAGCCCCAGCATTTT.